This T cell receptor (beta chain) is drawn from a study of T cells in Graves' hyperthyroidism and ophthalmopathy. Clinical symptoms, serum thyroxine, TRAb, thyroid ultrasound and orbital computed tomography informed diagnoses. This clonotype was seen ten or more times. TCR beta CDR3 region amplification was performed from RNA transcripts. A first-round RT-PCR of the TCR CDR3 used the HTBI primer set. MiXCR, run by TCRdb on the multiplex PCR reads, gives a single entry per CDR3 protein. The sample records a few hundred thousand distinct CDR3 sequences, less than 25% being singletons. This CDR3 region has 16 residues. Germline trimming cut 4 bases from V and 0 bases from J; bases unmatched to any gene: 5. Germline assignment: CDR1 SGHVS and CDR2 FQNEAQ.

This receptor was identified in a woman aged 65 to 85 with Graves' ophthalmopathy. Sequencing input: blood. The chain combines TRBV7-8 with TRBJ2-1, with 8 bases matching TRBD2. The DNA of the CDR3 is TGTGCCAGCAGCTCGGGGGGGGGTAGCTCCTACAATGAGCAGTTCTTC. This sequence encodes CASSSGGGSSYNEQFF.